A single sample is the source of the 18 T cell receptor beta chains below, sequenced in a study of a mutant IDH1 vaccine in newly diagnosed glioma. Sample time point: week 23, last vaccination. Every vaccination contained 300 ug of the mutant IDH1 20-mer peptide and was paired with topical imiquimod. No antigens are known for them. This table comes from immunoSEQ multiplex PCR, and its TCRdb copy is limited to in-frame clones, with some not included. The table lists more than 55,000 clones, around 80% of them singletons. Sequencing used PBMCs, obtained from a glioma patient whose treatment included an IDH1 peptide vaccine. These receptor sequences come from a woman aged 40 to 50 with glioma. Some clones in this sample may be carry-over from other donors' samples.

This clone was seen a few times. V gene TRBV30 combines with J gene TRBJ1-5; D possibly corresponds to TRBD1 (6 bases). Trimming took off 1 base at V and 6 bases at J, with 16 bases between the two ends. The germline gives CDR1 GTSNPN, CDR2 SVGIG (reference sequence). The length of the CDR3 is 15 residues. This chain's CDR3 is CAWSAYGGSSQPQHF. In DNA, the CDR3 is TGTGCCTGGAGTGCCTACGGGGGCTCAAGTCAGCCCCAGCATTTT.

The gene calls are TRBV6-5 and TRBJ1-1; D is ambiguous. Germline lookup yields CDR1 MNHEY and CDR2 SVGAGI. Trimming pared 3 bases from V and 2 bases from J, leaving 13 bases between. This CDR3 is 15 amino acids long. CDR3 region: CASSYTSPINTEAFF. In DNA form, the CDR3 reads TGTGCCAGCAGTTATACCAGTCCCATAAACACTGAAGCTTTCTTT.

V usage is TRBV6-5 and J usage is TRBJ1-3; D ambiguous. Trimming removed 5 bases at V and 0 bases at J, with 5 bases between. CDR1 is MNHEY and CDR2 is SVGAGI in the germline V gene. This CDR3 is built from 13 residues. This CDR3 is CASSRYSGNTIYF. The CDR3 nucleotides read TGTGCCAGCAGTCGATACTCTGGAAACACCATATATTTT.

This clone appeared a single time. The gene calls are TRBV7-9 and TRBJ2-1; 12 bases agree with TRBD2. Germline lookup yields CDR1 SEHNR and CDR2 FQNEAQ (reference sequence). The CDR3 sequence is 15 residues long. Trimming at V came to 7 bases and at J to 8 bases, leaving 9 bases not matched to a gene. The chain's CDR3 is CASIQRLAGVDEQFF. The CDR3 nucleotides are TGTGCCAGCATCCAGAGACTAGCGGGGGTGGATGAGCAGTTCTTC.

The V call is TRBV4-3, the J call TRBJ2-2, with D tentatively TRBD1 or TRBD2 (6 bases each). This CDR3 spans 20 amino acids. Germline V gives CDR1 LGHNA, CDR2 YSLEER. V shed 4 bases and J shed 3 bases, with 27 bases lying between them. The chain's CDR3 is CASSPTPGGPVLSDTGELFF. Here the CDR3 DNA reads TGCGCCAGCAGCCCAACACCTGGGGGGCCAGTGTTGAGTGACACCGGGGAGCTGTTTTTT.

The chain recombines TRBV5-8 with TRBJ1-1; D gene ambiguous. CDR3 length: 14 residues. V gave up 3 bases and J gave up 1 base, with 10 bases separating them. Germline assignment: CDR1 SGHTS and CDR2 YDEGEE. The DNA for the CDR3 is TGTGCCAGCAGCTGGAGTCCCCCGAACACTGAAGCTTTCTTT. This sequence encodes CASSWSPPNTEAFF.

The J gene is TRBJ2-7, the V gene TRBV29-1; maybe TRBD1 (6 bases). V dropped 6 bases and J dropped 4 bases, with 13 bases sitting between them. CDR1 is SQVTM and CDR2 is ANQGSEA in the germline V gene. The CDR3 covers 12 residues. The CDR3 DNA reads TGCAGCGTCGGGACACCATCTTACGAGCAGTACTTC. Translation gives CSVGTPSYEQYF.

This clone has only a few counts. The V gene is TRBV5-1, the J gene TRBJ1-1; D is uncertain. CDR3 length: 14 amino acids. Germline V lookup: CDR1 SGHRS, CDR2 YFSETQ. Deletions cut 2 bases from V and 3 bases from J, with 11 bases between. CDR3 region: CASSFVPADTEAFF. The CDR3 bases are TGCGCCAGCAGCTTTGTCCCGGCGGACACTGAAGCTTTCTTT.

The chain employs TRBV30 and TRBJ2-3; possible D gene TRBD2, 5 bases. Trimming removed 0 bases from V and 4 bases from J, with 17 bases in between. CDR1 and CDR2 from the germline V gene are GTSNPN and SVGIG (reference sequence). CDR3 length: 16 amino acids. The CDR3 region is CAWSVAAGSFADTQYF. Written as DNA, the CDR3 is TGTGCCTGGAGTGTAGCAGCTGGGAGTTTTGCAGATACGCAGTATTTT.

The CDR3, as DNA: TGCGCCAGCAGCCAGAGGGGACTACAGGGTACGCAGTATTTT. Protein sequence: CASSQRGLQGTQYF. The rearrangement joins TRBV4-1 to TRBJ2-3, with D tentatively TRBD2 (7 bases). Germline V gives CDR1 MGHRA, CDR2 YSYEKL. V was shortened by 3 bases and J by 8 bases, with 15 bases between the two germline ends. The CDR3 totals 14 residues.

The V gene is TRBV7-2, the J gene TRBJ2-5; D gene uncertain. CDR1 and CDR2 (germline): SGHTA, FQGNSA. The CDR3 consists of 16 residues. The V gene lost 4 bases and the J gene lost 0 bases, with 15 bases spanning the gap. The CDR3 DNA sequence: TGTGCCAGCAGCTCCCAAGTCGACGAGTACCAAGAGACCCAGTACTTC. Translation gives CASSSQVDEYQETQYF.

The V gene is TRBV14, the J gene TRBJ1-1; 9 bases are shared with TRBD1. V lost 1 base to trimming and J lost 6 bases; unmatched junction nucleotides: 18. The CDR3 has 19 amino acids. The V gene's germline CDR1 is SGHDN and CDR2 FVKESK. DNA for the CDR3: TGTGCCAGCAGCCAAGTTTTCTCCCGGGACAGGGTAACTTCACCTGAAGCTTTCTTT. It is translated as CASSQVFSRDRVTSPEAFF.

The CDR3 DNA sequence: TGTGCCAGCAGCTTTTCGGGAACAATTAGCTACGAGCAGTACTTC. It encodes CASSFSGTISYEQYF. J is TRBJ2-7 and V is TRBV7-9; D perhaps matches TRBD2 (5 bases). The V gene's germline CDR1 is SEHNR and CDR2 FQNEAQ (reference sequence). Trimming shortened V by 3 bases and J by 3 bases, and 15 bases separated the two germline ends. The CDR3 is 15 residues long.

The rearrangement joins TRBV5-1 to TRBJ2-1; 8 bases match TRBD2. CDR1 is SGHRS, CDR2 YFSETQ, per germline. Trimming took 0 bases from V and 10 from J; bases not matched to a gene: 9. The CDR3 has 15 amino acids. The CDR3 region is CASSLEGTRAAEQFF. The CDR3 region has the DNA TGCGCCAGCAGCTTGGAAGGGACTAGGGCGGCGGAGCAGTTCTTC.

This clone was counted a few times. The chain is built from TRBV15 and TRBJ1-1, with D unclear. Germline V gene sequence: CDR1 LNHNV, CDR2 YYDKDF (reference sequence). The CDR3 contains 13 residues. Trimming took 2 bases from V and 10 from J, leaving 14 bases between them. The CDR3 sequence is CATSRSGSKGAFF. The CDR3 coding sequence is TGTGCCACCAGCAGATCGGGGAGCAAAGGAGCTTTCTTT.

The V call is TRBV25-1, the J call TRBJ2-1; the D is unclear. V lost 3 bases to trimming and J lost 12 bases, with 18 bases between them. The CDR3 has 14 residues. The germline gives CDR1 MGHDK, CDR2 SYGVNS. The CDR3 DNA is TGTGCCAGCAGTGAGTTTGGACCAAACATGGGGCAGTTCTTC. Translation: CASSEFGPNMGQFF.

This rearrangement joins TRBV4-1 to TRBJ2-5; a weak D match, TRBD1 (6 bases). The V end lost 2 bases, the J end lost 3 bases, and 7 bases lay between the germline ends. The CDR3 length is 13 residues. CDR1 MGHRA and CDR2 YSYEKL come from the germline V gene. The CDR3: CASSQRTEETQYF. As DNA, the CDR3 is TGCGCCAGCAGCCAAAGGACAGAAGAGACCCAGTACTTC.

The chain is built from TRBV29-1 and TRBJ1-2; tentative D call: TRBD1 (5 bases). The germline CDR1 and CDR2 sequences are SQVTM and ANQGSEA. Trimming took 7 bases from V and 13 from J, leaving 16 bases between them. This CDR3 region has 10 residues. CDR3 amino acids: CSAGGAPSTF. DNA of the CDR3: TGCAGCGCAGGCGGGGCTCCCAGCACCTTC.